The 20 T cell receptor beta chains given below trace back to one sample, sequenced in a study of T-cell memory formation after mild COVID-19. Each CDR3 protein is one row after TCRdb ran MiXCR on the 5' RACE reads. Of hundreds of thousands of distinct CDR3 sequences in the sample, roughly 22% were seen once. The sample consisted of PBMCs or a T cell subset sorted from them (not recorded which). The source of these receptors is an adult woman who had mild COVID-19 (a few samples of this study predate the infection). Cell type and time point are not known.

The genes are TRBV7-3 and TRBJ2-5, with TRBD2 matching 12 bases. Looked up from germline, CDR1 is SGHTA and CDR2 is FQGTGA. There are 15 residues in the CDR3. With 2 bases clipped from V and 5 bases from J, the junction kept 3 bases outside the gene matches. The CDR3 protein is CASSLFGTSGETQYF. CDR3 DNA sequence: TGTGCCAGCAGCTTATTCGGGACTAGCGGGGAGACCCAGTACTTC.

This clonotype has more than one count but fewer than ten. The chain combines TRBV5-1 with TRBJ2-6, with 8 positions matching TRBD2. Germline V lookup: CDR1 SGHRS, CDR2 YFSETQ. This CDR3 has 19 amino acids. The trim removed 4 bases at V and 1 base at J, leaving 13 bases unmatched. In DNA form, the CDR3 reads TGCGCCAGCAGCCCCAGTCCACGGGGGGGAACGTCTGGGGCCAACGTCCTGACTTTC. Translating it yields CASSPSPRGGTSGANVLTF.

V gene TRBV12-3 or TRBV12-4 combines with J gene TRBJ1-1; no reliable D call. The CDR3 runs to 17 residues. V lost 3 bases and J 0 bases, leaving 17 bases between the germline ends. This chain's CDR3 is CASSFRGGEWMNTEAFF. CDR3 nucleotide sequence: TGTGCCAGCAGTTTCCGCGGCGGGGAGTGGATGAACACTGAAGCTTTCTTT.

The chain carries TRBV2 and TRBJ1-6; D remains ambiguous. Germline V CDR1 and CDR2: SNHLY, FYNNEI. Trimming left V 7 bases short and J 7 bases short, with 14 bases between. CDR3 length: 14 amino acids. The CDR3 spells CASMEGVGNSPLHF. CDR3 nucleotides: TGTGCCAGCATGGAGGGCGTAGGGAATTCACCCCTCCACTTT.

This chain connects TRBV6-6 to TRBJ2-3; TRBD2 might be the D (6 bases). The V and J ends lost 4 bases and 5 bases respectively, with 13 bases between them. The V gene's germline CDR1 is MNHNY and CDR2 SVGAGI (reference sequence). CDR3 size: 14 residues. CDR3 in amino acids: CASSFGGSEDTQYF. The CDR3 nucleotides are TGTGCCAGCAGTTTCGGAGGGTCCGAAGATACGCAGTATTTT.

This clonotype has a handful of counts. The junction and the germline gene differ at one end; a read error may be behind it. This chain links TRBV20-1 with TRBJ2-1; a weak D match, TRBD2 (6 bases). Germline loops: CDR1 DFQATT, CDR2 SNEGSKA (reference sequence). There are 14 residues in the CDR3. The CDR3 spells CSARGGLRGWLTVF. The CDR3 DNA is TGCAGTGCTAGAGGGGGACTTCGAGGATGGTTGACGGTCTTC.

This clonotype showed up just a few times. The genes are TRBV2 and TRBJ1-2; 9 bases are shared with TRBD1. V was pared by 4 bases and J by 4 bases, with 7 bases of the junction left unmatched. Looked up from germline, CDR1 is SNHLY and CDR2 is FYNNEI. CDR3 size: 15 residues. In DNA, the CDR3 is TGTGCCAGCAGTGTACAGGGGGCGCAAGGCTATGGCTACACCTTC. Translating it yields CASSVQGAQGYGYTF.

This clonotype has a count of ten or more. The chain employs TRBV7-8 and TRBJ1-2; 9 bases map to TRBD1. Germline V gene lookup returns CDR1 SGHVS and CDR2 FQNEAQ. CDR3 length equals 15 residues. Trimming took 5 bases from V and 8 from J; bases not matched to a gene: 12. CDR3 in DNA: TGTGCCAGCAGCCCCATGGGACAGGGAACGGGGGGCTACACCTTC. As protein: CASSPMGQGTGGYTF.

The chain is built from TRBV12-3 or TRBV12-4 and TRBJ1-1; D remains ambiguous. There are 14 residues in the CDR3. Trimming removed 5 bases from V and 0 bases from J, with 10 bases in between. The CDR3 loop reads CASSATALNTEAFF. CDR3 nucleotides: TGTGCCAGCAGTGCGACGGCTCTGAACACTGAAGCTTTCTTT.

V usage is TRBV27 and J usage is TRBJ1-1, with D possibly matching TRBD1 (6 bases). The CDR3 contains 15 residues. Germline V gives CDR1 MNHEY, CDR2 SMNVEV (reference sequence). The germline V and J ends were trimmed by 8 bases and 0 bases, with 16 bases remaining between them. CDR3 DNA: TGTGCCAGCCCCAAACAGGGCGGCATGAACACTGAAGCTTTCTTT. Its translation is CASPKQGGMNTEAFF.

The chain links TRBV12-3 or TRBV12-4 to TRBJ1-2; the match to TRBD1 covers 7 bases. The CDR3 spans 15 residues. The ends lost 5 bases at V and 2 bases at J; junction bases unmatched: 8. CDR3 sequence (DNA): TGTGCCAGCAGTGCCCCCGGGACAGCCAACTATGGCTACACCTTC. Translating it yields CASSAPGTANYGYTF.

This clonotype appeared a few times. This chain links TRBV29-1 with TRBJ1-2; no reliable D call. The V gene's germline CDR1 is SQVTM and CDR2 ANQGSEA. Trimming cost V 4 bases and J 7 bases, with 19 bases left between them. This CDR3 region has 14 residues. The CDR3 DNA is TGCAGCGTTGTGGACGCGGCCCTTCGGACTGGCTACACCTTC. The encoded protein is CSVVDAALRTGYTF.

This chain links TRBV12-3 or TRBV12-4 with TRBJ1-5, with D tentatively TRBD1 (5 bases). Trimming removed 2 bases from V and 0 bases from J, with 17 bases in between. This CDR3 region has 18 residues. The CDR3 bases are TGTGCCAGCAGTTTACGGGGACCCGGCCCTTATAGCAATCAGCCCCAGCATTTT. The encoded protein is CASSLRGPGPYSNQPQHF.

In this sample, this clonotype turned up a few times. The genes are TRBV20-1 and TRBJ2-7; TRBD2 matches 11 bases. This CDR3 is built from 16 residues. Losses at the gene ends were 4 bases for V and 4 bases for J; bases not matched to a gene: 12. CDR1 DFQATT and CDR2 SNEGSKA come from the germline V gene (reference sequence). CDR3 in amino acids: CSATRLAGSARYEQYF. The CDR3 region has the DNA TGCAGTGCTACTCGACTAGCGGGGTCAGCTAGGTACGAGCAGTACTTC.

This clonotype showed up just a few times. CDR3: CASSVDNSNEKLFF. CDR3 DNA: TGTGCCAGCAGCGTAGATAACAGTAATGAAAAACTGTTTTTT. The chain uses TRBV9 and TRBJ1-4; the D is unclear. Germline lookup yields CDR1 SGDLS and CDR2 YYNGEE. Trimming stripped 0 bases from V and 4 bases from J, with 7 bases between. CDR3 length: 14 amino acids.

This clonotype showed up many times. The chain uses TRBV7-6 and TRBJ2-1; 14 bases are a match to TRBD2. With V trimmed by 8 bases and J by 8 bases, 5 bases remained unmatched. The V gene's germline CDR1 is SGHVS and CDR2 FNYEAQ. The CDR3 loop spans 14 amino acids. CDR3 in amino acids: CASQGTSGGDEQFF. CDR3 nucleotide sequence: TGTGCCAGCCAAGGGACTAGCGGGGGCGATGAGCAGTTCTTC.

This clonotype was observed a handful of times. The rearrangement joins TRBV7-9 to TRBJ2-7; 7 bases agree with TRBD1. Germline CDR1 reads SEHNR; CDR2 reads FQNEAQ (reference sequence). This CDR3 comprises 11 residues. V gave up 4 bases and J gave up 11 bases; unmatched junction bases: 5. The CDR3 loop is CASSSTGDEYF. CDR3 DNA sequence: TGTGCCAGCAGCTCAACAGGGGACGAGTACTTC.

The gene calls are TRBV11-3 and TRBJ2-3; D call uncertain. Germline lookup yields CDR1 SGHNT and CDR2 YENEEA. The CDR3 is 14 residues long. The ends were cut back, 5 bases at V and 2 bases at J, with 11 bases in the middle. The CDR3 region is CASSPGPYTDTQYF. DNA for the CDR3: TGTGCCAGCAGCCCCGGGCCCTACACAGATACGCAGTATTTT.

The sample holds a few counts of this clonotype. V gene TRBV6-2 or TRBV6-3 combines with J gene TRBJ2-7, with TRBD2 matching over 7 bases. Germline V CDR1 and CDR2: MNHEY, SVGEGT. The CDR3 consists of 17 residues. V shed 0 bases, J shed 4 bases, and the junction held 12 bases outside the gene matches. The CDR3 sequence is CASSYSYLGGREYEQYF. DNA for the CDR3: TGTGCCAGCAGTTACTCGTATCTTGGCGGGAGAGAATACGAGCAGTACTTC.

The V and J genes are TRBV18 and TRBJ1-2, with D unresolved. This CDR3 is 15 amino acids long. V lost 3 bases, J lost 8 bases, and 19 bases lay in between. The V gene's germline CDR1 is KGHSH and CDR2 LQKENI. The CDR3 DNA reads TGTGCCAGCTCACCGGATTTAATGGGAGCGGAAGGCTACACCTTC. Its translation is CASSPDLMGAEGYTF.